This T cell receptor beta chain was identified in a study of regulatory T cells in long-lasting Graves disease. General study findings and limits: Persistent disease samples used TRBV28, TRBJ1-2 and TRBJ2-5 preferentially.

Trimming at V came to 6 bases and at J to 6 bases, leaving 4 bases not matched to a gene. The CDR3 runs 13 residues. The V gene's germline CDR1 is MNHEY and CDR2 SMNVEV (reference sequence). Time point meaning: newly diagnosed GD, antithyroid drugs for less than 3 months. PBMC RNA was the source of the TCR library. As concerns this clonotype: Its antigen is not known.

The authors built TCR beta libraries using iRepertoire HTBI primers and Arm-PCR of CDR3 regions. TCRdb called the multiplex PCR reads again in MiXCR, with one record for every CDR3 protein. The sample records about 500,000 distinct CDR3 sequences, more than 10% being singletons. Separately, the same data were catalogued under a study of T cells in Graves' hyperthyroidism and ophthalmopathy. That paper adds: The TCR CDR3 first-round RT-PCR relied on the HTBI primer set.

This clonotype originated in a woman aged 25-40 years with Graves disease. This chain connects TRBV27 to TRBJ2-3, with TRBD1 matching over 9 bases. Specimen: peripheral blood mononuclear cells (PBMCs), collected at new diagnosis, from a patient treated with antithyroid drugs. CDR3 nucleotides: TGTGCCAGCAGGCCAGGGACAGGGGATACGCAGTATTTT. The encoded protein is CASRPGTGDTQYF.